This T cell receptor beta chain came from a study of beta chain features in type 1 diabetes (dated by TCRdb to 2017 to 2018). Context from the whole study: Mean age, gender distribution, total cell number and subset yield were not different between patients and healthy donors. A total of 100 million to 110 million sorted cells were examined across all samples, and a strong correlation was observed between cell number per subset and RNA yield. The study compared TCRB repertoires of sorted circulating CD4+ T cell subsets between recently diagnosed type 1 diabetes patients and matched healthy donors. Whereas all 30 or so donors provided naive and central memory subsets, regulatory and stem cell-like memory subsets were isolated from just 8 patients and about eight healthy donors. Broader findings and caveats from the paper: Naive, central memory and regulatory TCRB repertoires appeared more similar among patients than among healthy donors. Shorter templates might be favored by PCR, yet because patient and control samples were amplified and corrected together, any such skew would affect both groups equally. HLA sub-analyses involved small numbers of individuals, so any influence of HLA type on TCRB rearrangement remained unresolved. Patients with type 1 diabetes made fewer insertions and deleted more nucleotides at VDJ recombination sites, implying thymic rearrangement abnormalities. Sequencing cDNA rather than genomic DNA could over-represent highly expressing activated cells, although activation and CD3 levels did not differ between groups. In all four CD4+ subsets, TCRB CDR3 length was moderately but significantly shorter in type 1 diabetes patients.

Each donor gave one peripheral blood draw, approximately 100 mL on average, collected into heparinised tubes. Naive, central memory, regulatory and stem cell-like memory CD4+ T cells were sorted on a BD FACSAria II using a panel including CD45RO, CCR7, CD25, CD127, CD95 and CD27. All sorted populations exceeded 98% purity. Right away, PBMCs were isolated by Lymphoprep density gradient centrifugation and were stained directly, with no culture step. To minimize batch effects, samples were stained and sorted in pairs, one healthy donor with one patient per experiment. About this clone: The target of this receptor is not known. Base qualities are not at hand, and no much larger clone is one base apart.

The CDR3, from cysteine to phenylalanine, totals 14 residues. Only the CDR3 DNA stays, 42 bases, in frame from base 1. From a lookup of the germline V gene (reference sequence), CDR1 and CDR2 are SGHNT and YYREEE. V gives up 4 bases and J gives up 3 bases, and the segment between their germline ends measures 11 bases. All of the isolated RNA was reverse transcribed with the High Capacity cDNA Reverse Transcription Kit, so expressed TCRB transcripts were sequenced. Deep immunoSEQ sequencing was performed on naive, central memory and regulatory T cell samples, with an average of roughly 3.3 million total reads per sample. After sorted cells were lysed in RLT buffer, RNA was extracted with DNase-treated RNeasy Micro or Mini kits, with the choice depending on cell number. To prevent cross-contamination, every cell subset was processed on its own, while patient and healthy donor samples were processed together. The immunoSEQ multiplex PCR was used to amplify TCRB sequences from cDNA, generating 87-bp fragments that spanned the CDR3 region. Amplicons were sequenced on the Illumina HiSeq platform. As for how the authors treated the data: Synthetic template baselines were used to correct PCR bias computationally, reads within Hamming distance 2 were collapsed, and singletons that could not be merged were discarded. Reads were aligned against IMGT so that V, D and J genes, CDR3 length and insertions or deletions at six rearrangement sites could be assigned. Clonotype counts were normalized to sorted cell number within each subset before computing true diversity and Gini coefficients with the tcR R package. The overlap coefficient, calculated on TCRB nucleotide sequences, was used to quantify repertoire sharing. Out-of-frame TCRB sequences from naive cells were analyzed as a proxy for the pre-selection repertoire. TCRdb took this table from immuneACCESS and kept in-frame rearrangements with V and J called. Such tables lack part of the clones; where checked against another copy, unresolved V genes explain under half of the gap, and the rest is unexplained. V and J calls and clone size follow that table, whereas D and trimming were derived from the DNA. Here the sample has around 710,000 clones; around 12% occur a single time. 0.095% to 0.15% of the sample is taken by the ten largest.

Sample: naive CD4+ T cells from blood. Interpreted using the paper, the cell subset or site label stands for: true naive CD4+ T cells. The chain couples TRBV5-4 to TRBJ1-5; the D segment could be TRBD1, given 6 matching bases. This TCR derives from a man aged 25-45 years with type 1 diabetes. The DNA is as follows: TGTGCCAGCAGCATACAGGGTACCAATCAGCCCCAGCATTTT. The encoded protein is CASSIQGTNQPQHF.